This T cell receptor (beta chain) comes out of a study of cytomegalovirus exposure and HLA in healthy donors. The PCR ran on 60 Vbeta and 13 Jbeta primers. The data were produced by immunoSEQ multiplex PCR, yet TCRdb's version contains in-frame clones alone and is incomplete. The sample lists about 110,000 clones; approximately 15% were seen once. Study-wide results and caveats: Later, an analysis found that common viral pathogens appeared to be linked with several of the most significant clusters.

This CDR3 has 15 residues. The germline gives CDR1 LNHNV, CDR2 YYDKDF (reference sequence). V shed 2 bases and J shed 2 bases, with 10 bases lying between them. Comments on this clone: What it binds is unknown.

This sequence joins TRBV15 and TRBJ1-5; D remains ambiguous. This TCR was sampled from a woman aged 18-35 years in good health and CMV-seronegative. The sample taken for sequencing was PBMCs. The CDR3 here is CATSRRGRGNQPQHF. For the CDR3, the DNA is TGTGCCACCAGCAGAAGAGGTCGGGGCAATCAGCCCCAGCATTTT.